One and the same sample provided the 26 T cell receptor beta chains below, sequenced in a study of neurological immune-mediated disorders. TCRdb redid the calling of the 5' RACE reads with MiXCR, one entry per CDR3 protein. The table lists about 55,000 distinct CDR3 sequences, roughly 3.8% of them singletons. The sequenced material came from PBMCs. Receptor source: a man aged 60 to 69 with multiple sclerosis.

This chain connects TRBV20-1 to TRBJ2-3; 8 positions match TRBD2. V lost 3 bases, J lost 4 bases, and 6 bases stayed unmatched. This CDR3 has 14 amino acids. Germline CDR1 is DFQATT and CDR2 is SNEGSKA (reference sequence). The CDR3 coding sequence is TGCAGTGCTAGGGGAGCGGGAGTTGCAGATACGCAGTATTTT. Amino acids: CSARGAGVADTQYF.

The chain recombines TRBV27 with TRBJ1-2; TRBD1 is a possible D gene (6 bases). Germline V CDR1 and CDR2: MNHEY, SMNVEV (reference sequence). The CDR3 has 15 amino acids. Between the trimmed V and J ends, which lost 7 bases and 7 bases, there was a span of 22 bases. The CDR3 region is CASMNAGTPRSGYTF. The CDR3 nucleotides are TGTGCCAGCATGAACGCCGGGACACCGAGAAGTGGCTACACCTTC.

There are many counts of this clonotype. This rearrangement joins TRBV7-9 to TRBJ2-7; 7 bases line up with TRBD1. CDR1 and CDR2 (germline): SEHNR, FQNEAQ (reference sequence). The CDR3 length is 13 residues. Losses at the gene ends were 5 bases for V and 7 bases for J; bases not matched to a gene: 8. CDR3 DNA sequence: TGTGCCAGCAGCCCAGGGGGTCGGGGAGAGCAGTACTTC. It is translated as CASSPGGRGEQYF. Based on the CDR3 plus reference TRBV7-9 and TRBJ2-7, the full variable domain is DTGVSQNPRHKITKRGQNVTFRCDPISEHNRLYWYRQTLGQGPEFLTYFQNEAQLEKSRLLSDRFSAERPKGSFSTLEIQRTEQGDSAMYLCASSPGGRGEQYFGPGTRLTVT.

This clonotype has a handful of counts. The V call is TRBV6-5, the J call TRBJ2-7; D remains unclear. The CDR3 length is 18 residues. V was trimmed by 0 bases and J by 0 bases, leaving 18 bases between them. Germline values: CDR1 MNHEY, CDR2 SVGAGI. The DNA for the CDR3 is TGTGCCAGCAGTTACTCGTTTTTAGGACGGCTCAGCTCCTACGAGCAGTACTTC. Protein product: CASSYSFLGRLSSYEQYF.

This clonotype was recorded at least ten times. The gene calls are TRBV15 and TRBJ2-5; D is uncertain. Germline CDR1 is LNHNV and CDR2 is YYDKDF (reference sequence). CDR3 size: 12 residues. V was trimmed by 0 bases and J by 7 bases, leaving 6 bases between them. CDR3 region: CATSRDRVTQYF. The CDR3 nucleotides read TGTGCCACCAGCAGAGATCGGGTGACCCAGTACTTC.

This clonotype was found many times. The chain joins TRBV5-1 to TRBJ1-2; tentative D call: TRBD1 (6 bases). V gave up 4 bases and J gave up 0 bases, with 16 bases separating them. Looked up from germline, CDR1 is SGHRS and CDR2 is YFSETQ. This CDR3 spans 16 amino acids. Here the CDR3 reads CASSHKAGEANYGYTF. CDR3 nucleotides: TGCGCCAGCAGCCACAAGGCAGGGGAAGCTAACTATGGCTACACCTTC.

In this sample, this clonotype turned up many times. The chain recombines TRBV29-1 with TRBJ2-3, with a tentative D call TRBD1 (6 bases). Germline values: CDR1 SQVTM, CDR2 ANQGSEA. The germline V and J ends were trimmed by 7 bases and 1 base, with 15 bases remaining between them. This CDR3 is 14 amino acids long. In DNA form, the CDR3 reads TGCAGCGCCTCTGACTACAGGGGCACAGATACGCAGTATTTT. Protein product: CSASDYRGTDTQYF.

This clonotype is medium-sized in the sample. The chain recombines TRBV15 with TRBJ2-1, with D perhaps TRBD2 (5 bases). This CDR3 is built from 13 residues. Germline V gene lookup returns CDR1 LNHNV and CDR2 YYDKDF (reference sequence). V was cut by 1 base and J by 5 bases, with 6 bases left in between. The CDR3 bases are TGTGCCACCAGCAGAGGGAGGAACAATGAGCAGTTCTTC. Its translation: CATSRGRNNEQFF.

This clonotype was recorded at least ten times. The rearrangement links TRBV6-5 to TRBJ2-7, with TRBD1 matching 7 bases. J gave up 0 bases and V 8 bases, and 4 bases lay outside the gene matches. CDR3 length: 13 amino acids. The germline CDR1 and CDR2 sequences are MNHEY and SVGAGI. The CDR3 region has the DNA TGTGCCAGCCATGGGGACAGCTCCTACGAGCAGTACTTC. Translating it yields CASHGDSSYEQYF.

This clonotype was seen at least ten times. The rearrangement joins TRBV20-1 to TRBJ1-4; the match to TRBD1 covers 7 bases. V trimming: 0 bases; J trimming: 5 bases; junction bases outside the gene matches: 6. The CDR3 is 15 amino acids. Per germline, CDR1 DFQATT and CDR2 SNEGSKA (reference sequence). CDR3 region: CSARDLMGQNEKLFF. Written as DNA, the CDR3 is TGCAGTGCTAGAGATCTAATGGGACAGAATGAAAAACTGTTTTTT.

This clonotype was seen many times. The CDR3 sequence: CASSNPGNTEAFF. The CDR3 DNA reads TGCGCCAGCAGTAATCCGGGGAACACTGAAGCTTTCTTT. J is TRBJ1-1 and V is TRBV5-1; D is unresolved. V was pared by 5 bases and J by 1 base, with 9 bases between. CDR3 length: 13 amino acids. Germline V gives CDR1 SGHRS, CDR2 YFSETQ.

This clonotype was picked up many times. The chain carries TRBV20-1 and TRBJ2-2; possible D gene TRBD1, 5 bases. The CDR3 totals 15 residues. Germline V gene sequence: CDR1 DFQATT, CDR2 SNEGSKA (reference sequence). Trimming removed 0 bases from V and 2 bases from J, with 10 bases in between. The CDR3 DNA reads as TGCAGTGCTAGAGATCGCCAGGGTAACACCGGGGAGCTGTTTTTT. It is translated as CSARDRQGNTGELFF.

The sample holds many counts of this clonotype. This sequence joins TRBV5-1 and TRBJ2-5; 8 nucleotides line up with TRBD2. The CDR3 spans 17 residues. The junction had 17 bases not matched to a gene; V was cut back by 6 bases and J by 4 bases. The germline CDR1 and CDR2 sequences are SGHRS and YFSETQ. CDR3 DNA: TGCGCCAGCACGAGCTTCCCTGGTGCGGGAGGAAGAGAGACCCAGTACTTC. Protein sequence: CASTSFPGAGGRETQYF.

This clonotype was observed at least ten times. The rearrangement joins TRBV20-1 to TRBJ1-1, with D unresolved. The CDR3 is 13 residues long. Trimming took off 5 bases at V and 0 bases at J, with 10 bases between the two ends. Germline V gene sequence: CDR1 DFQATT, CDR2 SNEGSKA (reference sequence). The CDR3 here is CSAPISMNTEAFF. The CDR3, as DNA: TGCAGTGCTCCTATAAGTATGAACACTGAAGCTTTCTTT.

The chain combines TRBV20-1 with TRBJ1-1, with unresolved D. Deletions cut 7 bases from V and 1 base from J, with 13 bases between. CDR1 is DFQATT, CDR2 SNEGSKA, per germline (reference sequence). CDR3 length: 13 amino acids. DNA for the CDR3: TGCAGTGTGTCGGGGTTTGAGAACACTGAAGCTTTCTTT. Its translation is CSVSGFENTEAFF.

The DNA of the CDR3 is TGTGCCAGCAGCGGAAGGGTAAATGAGCAGTTCTTC. Its protein is CASSGRVNEQFF. The chain uses TRBV9 and TRBJ2-1; D is undetermined. This CDR3 has 12 residues. Per germline, CDR1 SGDLS and CDR2 YYNGEE. V gave up 3 bases and J gave up 7 bases, with 8 bases separating them.

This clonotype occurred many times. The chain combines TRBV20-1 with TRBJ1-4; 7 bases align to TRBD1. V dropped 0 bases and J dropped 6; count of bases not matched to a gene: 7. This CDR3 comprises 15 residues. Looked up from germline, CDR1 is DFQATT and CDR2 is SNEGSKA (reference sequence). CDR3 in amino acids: CSARDFGRGDEKLFF. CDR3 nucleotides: TGCAGTGCTAGAGATTTCGGCAGGGGGGATGAAAAACTGTTTTTT.

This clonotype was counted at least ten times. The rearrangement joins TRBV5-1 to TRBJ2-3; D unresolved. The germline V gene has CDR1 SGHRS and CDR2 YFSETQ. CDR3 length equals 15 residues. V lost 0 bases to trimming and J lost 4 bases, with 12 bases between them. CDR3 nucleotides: TGCGCCAGCAGCTTGGCTAGGGCTCGGGCAGATACGCAGTATTTT. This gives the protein CASSLARARADTQYF.

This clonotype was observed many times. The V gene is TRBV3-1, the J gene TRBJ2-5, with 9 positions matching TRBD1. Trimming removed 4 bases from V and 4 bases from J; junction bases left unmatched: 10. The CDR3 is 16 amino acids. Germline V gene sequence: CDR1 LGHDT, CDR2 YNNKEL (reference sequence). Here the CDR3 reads CASSPPTGQGGETQYF. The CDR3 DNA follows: TGTGCCAGCAGCCCCCCTACGGGACAGGGAGGAGAGACCCAGTACTTC.

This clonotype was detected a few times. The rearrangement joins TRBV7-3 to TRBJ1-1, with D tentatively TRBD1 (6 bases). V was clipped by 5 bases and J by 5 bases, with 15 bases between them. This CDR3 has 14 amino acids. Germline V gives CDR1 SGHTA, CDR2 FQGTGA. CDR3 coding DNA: TGTGCCAGCAGCCCAGGCAGGGGAGTAACTGAAGCTTTCTTT. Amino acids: CASSPGRGVTEAFF.

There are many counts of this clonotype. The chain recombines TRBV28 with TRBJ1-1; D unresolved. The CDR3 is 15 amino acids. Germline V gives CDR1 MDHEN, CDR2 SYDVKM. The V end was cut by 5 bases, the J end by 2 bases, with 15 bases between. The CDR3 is CASSILRTVNTEAFF. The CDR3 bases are TGTGCCAGCAGTATATTGCGGACGGTCAACACTGAAGCTTTCTTT.

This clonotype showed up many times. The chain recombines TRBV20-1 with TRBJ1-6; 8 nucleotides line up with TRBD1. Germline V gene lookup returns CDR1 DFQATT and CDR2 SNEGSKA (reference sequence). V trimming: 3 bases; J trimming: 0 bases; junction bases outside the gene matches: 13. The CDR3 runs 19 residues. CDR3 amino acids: CSARNPGGRVSSYNSPLHF. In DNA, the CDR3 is TGCAGTGCTAGGAACCCAGGGGGCCGGGTGAGCTCCTATAATTCACCCCTCCACTTT.

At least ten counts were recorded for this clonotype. CDR3 DNA: TGTGCCAGCAGTTTTGGGGCAGGGGGGTTCTACGAGCAGTACTTC. It specifies CASSFGAGGFYEQYF. The chain joins TRBV12-3 or TRBV12-4 to TRBJ2-7; TRBD1 might be the D (7 bases). The CDR3 consists of 15 residues. V was pared by 3 bases and J by 3 bases, with 15 bases between.

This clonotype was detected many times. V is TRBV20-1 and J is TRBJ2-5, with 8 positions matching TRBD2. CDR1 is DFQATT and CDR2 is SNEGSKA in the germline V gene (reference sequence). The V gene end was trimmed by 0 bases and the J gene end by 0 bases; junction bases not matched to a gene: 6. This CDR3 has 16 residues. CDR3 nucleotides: TGCAGTGCTAGAGATCCCGGCGGGGGGTACCAAGAGACCCAGTACTTC. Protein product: CSARDPGGGYQETQYF.

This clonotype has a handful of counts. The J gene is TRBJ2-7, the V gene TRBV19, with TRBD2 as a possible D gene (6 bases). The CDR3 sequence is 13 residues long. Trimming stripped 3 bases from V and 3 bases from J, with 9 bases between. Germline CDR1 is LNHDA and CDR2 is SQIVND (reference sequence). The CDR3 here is CASSIQGGYEQYF. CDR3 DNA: TGTGCCAGTAGTATCCAGGGAGGCTACGAGCAGTACTTC.

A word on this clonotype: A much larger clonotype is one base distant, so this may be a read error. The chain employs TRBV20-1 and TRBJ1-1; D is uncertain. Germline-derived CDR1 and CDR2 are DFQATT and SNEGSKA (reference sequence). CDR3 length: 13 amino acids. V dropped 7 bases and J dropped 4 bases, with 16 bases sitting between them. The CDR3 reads CSDRFGGRTEAFF. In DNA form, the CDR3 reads TGCAGTGATAGGTTCGGTGGGCGCACTGAAGCTTTCTTT.